This T cell receptor (beta chain) emerged from a study of blood T cell repertoires in COVID-19. Across the whole study: Italy, Spain and the United States were the sources of the convalescent and acute COVID-19 samples. Sources were T cells, B-cell-depleted T cells, or PBMCs; the material itself was cDNA or gDNA.

V shed 7 bases and J 12 bases; nucleotides not matched to a gene: 9. This CDR3 is 11 amino acids long. CDR1 GTSNPN and CDR2 SVGIG come from the germline V gene (reference sequence). A Seattle source enrolled patients during active infection and followed them longitudinally. Assay: immunoSEQ multiplex PCR; the TCRdb copy retains only in-frame clones and omits some. The table lists approximately 340,000 clones, about nine tenths of them singletons. The source material was peripheral blood. This rearrangement joins TRBV30 to TRBJ1-2, with 9 bases identical to TRBD1. This clonotype was obtained from a man aged 25 to 45 with COVID-19, enrolled during active disease. The CDR3 DNA reads as TGTGCCTTCCCGGACAGGGGACACCACACCTTC. Translated: CAFPDRGHHTF.